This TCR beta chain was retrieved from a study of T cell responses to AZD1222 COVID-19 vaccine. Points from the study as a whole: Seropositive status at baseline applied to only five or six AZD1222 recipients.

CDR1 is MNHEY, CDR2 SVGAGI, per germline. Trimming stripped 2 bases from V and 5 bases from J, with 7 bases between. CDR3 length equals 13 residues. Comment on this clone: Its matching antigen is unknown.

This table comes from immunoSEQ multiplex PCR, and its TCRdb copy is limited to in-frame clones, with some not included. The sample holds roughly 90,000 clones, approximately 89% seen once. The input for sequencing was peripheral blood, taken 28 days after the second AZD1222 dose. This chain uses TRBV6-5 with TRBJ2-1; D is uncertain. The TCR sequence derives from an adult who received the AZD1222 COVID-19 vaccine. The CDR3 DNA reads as TGTGCCAGCAGTTACGGAGCGAACAATGAGCAGTTCTTC. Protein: CASSYGANNEQFF.